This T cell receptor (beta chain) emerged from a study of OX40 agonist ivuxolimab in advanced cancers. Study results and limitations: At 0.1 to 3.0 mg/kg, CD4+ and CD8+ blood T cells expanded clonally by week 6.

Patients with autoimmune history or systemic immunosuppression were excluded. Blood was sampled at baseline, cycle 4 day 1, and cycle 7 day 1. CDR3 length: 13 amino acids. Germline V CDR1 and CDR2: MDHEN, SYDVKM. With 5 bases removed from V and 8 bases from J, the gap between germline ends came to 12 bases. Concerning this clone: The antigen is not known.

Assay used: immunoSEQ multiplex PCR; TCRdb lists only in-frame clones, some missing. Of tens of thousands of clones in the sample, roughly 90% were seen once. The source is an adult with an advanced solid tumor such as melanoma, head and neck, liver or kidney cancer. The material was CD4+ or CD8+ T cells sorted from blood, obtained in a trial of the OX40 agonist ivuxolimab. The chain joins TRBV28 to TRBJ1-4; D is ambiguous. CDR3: CASSQQVWEKLFF. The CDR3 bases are TGTGCCAGCAGTCAGCAGGTTTGGGAAAAACTGTTTTTT.